Described below is a single TCR beta chain sequence and its context. Its antigen is unknown. This entry comes from a study of cytomegalovirus exposure and HLA in healthy donors. Both 60 Vbeta primers and 13 Jbeta primers went into the PCR. Measured with immunoSEQ multiplex PCR; TCRdb has only the in-frame clones, and not every one. The table has approximately 160,000 clones, approximately 81% seen once. General study results and limits: A few V segments could not be told apart, such as TRBV6-2 and TRBV6-3, and were left out. Within a later analysis, the majority of CMV-associated TCR beta chains appeared HLA-restricted. Previous analysis showed most TCR beta V segments were productive about 90% or about 30% of the time. For most TCR sequences rarity was the rule, although some public TCRs occurred in many donors.

The CDR3 is 11 residues long. The germline V gene has CDR1 MNHNS and CDR2 SASEGT. V was clipped by 1 base and J by 13 bases; unmatched bases: 0. The sequence was obtained from a woman between 18 and 29 years old in good health and CMV-seronegative. What was sequenced was PBMCs. The chain combines TRBV6-1 with TRBJ1-4; 7 nucleotides line up with TRBD1. The CDR3 nucleotides read TGTGCCAGCAGTGAAGACAGGGGACTGTTTTTT. Protein sequence: CASSEDRGLFF.